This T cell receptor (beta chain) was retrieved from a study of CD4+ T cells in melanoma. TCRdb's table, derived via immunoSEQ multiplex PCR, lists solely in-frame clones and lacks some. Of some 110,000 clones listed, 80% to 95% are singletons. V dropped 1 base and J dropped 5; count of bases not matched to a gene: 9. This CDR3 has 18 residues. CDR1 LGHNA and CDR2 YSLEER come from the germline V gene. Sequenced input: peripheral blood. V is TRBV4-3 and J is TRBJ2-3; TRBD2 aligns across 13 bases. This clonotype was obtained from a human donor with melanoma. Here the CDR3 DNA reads TGCGCCAGCAGCCAAGCCTACGGGACTAGCGGGGTCGGAGATACGCAGTATTTT. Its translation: CASSQAYGTSGVGDTQYF.